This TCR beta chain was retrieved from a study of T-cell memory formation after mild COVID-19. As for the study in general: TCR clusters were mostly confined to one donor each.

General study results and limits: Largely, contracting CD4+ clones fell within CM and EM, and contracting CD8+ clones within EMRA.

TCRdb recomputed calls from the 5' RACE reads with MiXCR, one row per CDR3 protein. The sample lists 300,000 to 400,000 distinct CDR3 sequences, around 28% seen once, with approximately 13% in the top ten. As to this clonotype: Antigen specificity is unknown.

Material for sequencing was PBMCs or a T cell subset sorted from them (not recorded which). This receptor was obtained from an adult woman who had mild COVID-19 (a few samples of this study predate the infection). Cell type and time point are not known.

The CDR3 reads CASSNFRQDNQPQHF. CDR3 bases: TGTGCCAGCAGCAATTTCCGACAGGACAATCAGCCCCAGCATTTT. The rearrangement links TRBV6-2 or TRBV6-3 to TRBJ1-5; D perhaps matches TRBD1 (6 bases). The CDR3 is made up of 15 amino acids. In germline, CDR1 is MNHEY, CDR2 SVGEGT. V lost 6 bases and J lost 3, with 15 bases in between.